One and the same sample provided the 29 T cell receptor beta chains below, sequenced in a study of T cells after yellow fever vaccination. TCRdb re-called the 5' RACE reads with MiXCR, one entry per CDR3 protein. The sample has roughly 260,000 distinct CDR3 sequences, 13% seen once; the top ten hold 0.4% to 0.65%. Material: CD4+ T cells sorted from PBMCs, obtained 45 days after the yellow fever booster vaccination. The receptors originated from a man aged 25 to 40 who received the YFV17D yellow fever vaccine.

The chain combines TRBV29-1 with TRBJ1-2; 9 bases fit TRBD1. Germline-derived CDR1 and CDR2 are SQVTM and ANQGSEA. The CDR3 contains 13 residues. V lost 6 bases and J lost 8; bases outside the gene matches: 10. The CDR3 nucleotides are TGCAGCGTCACGGACAGGGGTAATGACGGCTACACCTTC. Translating gives CSVTDRGNDGYTF.

This clonotype was observed many times. The chain is built from TRBV5-1 and TRBJ2-3; TRBD2 matches at 14 bases. CDR1 is SGHRS, CDR2 YFSETQ, per germline. Trimming took 4 bases from V and 4 from J; bases not matched to a gene: 5. The CDR3 has 16 amino acids. The CDR3 coding sequence is TGCGCCAGCAGCCCCGGGACTAGCGGGAGTGCAGATACGCAGTATTTT. Its protein product is CASSPGTSGSADTQYF.

This chain links TRBV15 with TRBJ2-1; the match to TRBD2 covers 12 bases. The CDR3 totals 14 residues. With V trimmed by 8 bases and J by 6 bases, 5 bases remained unmatched. Per the germline V gene, CDR1 is LNHNV and CDR2 is YYDKDF (reference sequence). This CDR3 reads CATQTSGGFNEQFF. In nucleotides, the CDR3 is TGTGCCACCCAGACTAGCGGGGGATTCAATGAGCAGTTCTTC.

The chain combines TRBV25-1 with TRBJ2-7; no definite D call. The CDR3 runs to 11 residues. CDR1 is MGHDK, CDR2 SYGVNS, per germline. Trimming removed 1 base from V and 5 bases from J, with 3 bases in between. This chain's CDR3 is CASSEWHEQYF. CDR3 bases: TGTGCCAGCAGTGAATGGCACGAGCAGTACTTC.

V usage is TRBV10-3 and J usage is TRBJ2-1; unclear D gene. Trimming cost V 6 bases and J 10 bases, with 10 bases left between them. This CDR3 region has 11 residues. Germline lookup yields CDR1 ENHRY and CDR2 SYGVKD. The CDR3 DNA reads as TGTGCCATCAGGGGTCGGGCCGAGCAGTTCTTC. Its translation is CAIRGRAEQFF.

DNA of the CDR3: TGTGCCACCAGCCCCCTTTCAGAGGGGTCCAAAAACATTCAGTACTTC. Translation gives CATSPLSEGSKNIQYF. The chain uses TRBV24-1 and TRBJ2-4; D tentatively reads TRBD1 or TRBD2 (5 bases each). V was shortened by 7 bases and J by 2 bases, with 17 bases between the two germline ends. Germline CDR1 reads KGHDR; CDR2 reads SFDVKD. The CDR3 is 16 residues long.

V gene TRBV20-1 combines with J gene TRBJ1-1; D unresolved. The CDR3 contains 15 residues. V gave up 5 bases and J gave up 4 bases, with 20 bases separating them. Germline V CDR1 and CDR2: DFQATT, SNEGSKA (reference sequence). The CDR3, as DNA: TGCAGTGCTCCGCCGCCGTCTAGGGTGGCCACTGAAGCTTTCTTT. Translated, it gives CSAPPPSRVATEAFF.

The chain employs TRBV20-1 and TRBJ2-1, with D possibly matching TRBD1 (5 bases). Trimming stripped 8 bases from V and 8 bases from J, with 13 bases between. The CDR3 extends over 11 amino acids. Per the germline V gene, CDR1 is DFQATT and CDR2 is SNEGSKA (reference sequence). The CDR3 bases are TGCAGTAGTCTAGGGGATGATGAGCAGTTCTTC. Its translation is CSSLGDDEQFF.

This clonotype has only a few counts. The chain links TRBV27 to TRBJ2-7, with 7 bases fitting TRBD1. J lost 4 bases, V lost 3 bases, and 6 bases had no gene match. The length of the CDR3 is 14 residues. CDR1 MNHEY and CDR2 SMNVEV come from the germline V gene (reference sequence). The CDR3 sequence: CASSLGRGWYEQYF. The CDR3 nucleotides are TGTGCCAGCAGTTTGGGCAGGGGGTGGTACGAGCAGTACTTC.

CDR3 region: CSVEDSGNSYEQYF. CDR3 in DNA: TGCAGCGTTGAGGACTCAGGAAACTCCTACGAGCAGTACTTC. The chain combines TRBV29-1 with TRBJ2-7, with D perhaps TRBD2 (5 bases). The CDR3 consists of 14 residues. The V gene's germline CDR1 is SQVTM and CDR2 ANQGSEA. V dropped 3 bases and J dropped 0 bases, with 12 bases sitting between them.

This chain links TRBV5-4 with TRBJ2-3, with D perhaps TRBD2 (6 bases). The CDR3 runs to 15 residues. The ends were cut back, 2 bases at V and 4 bases at J, with 14 bases in the middle. The V gene's germline CDR1 is SGHNT and CDR2 YYREEE (reference sequence). CDR3 region: CASSLAGLGADTQYF. CDR3 nucleotide sequence: TGTGCCAGCAGCTTAGCGGGCCTGGGAGCAGATACGCAGTATTTT.

The chain recombines TRBV2 with TRBJ2-3, with 8 nucleotides matching TRBD2. Germline V gene lookup returns CDR1 SNHLY and CDR2 FYNNEI. CDR3 length equals 14 residues. V was pared by 7 bases and J by 0 bases, with 3 bases of the junction left unmatched. In DNA, the CDR3 is TGTGCCAGCAACGGGAGGGGTAGCACAGATACGCAGTATTTT. Residues: CASNGRGSTDTQYF.

V usage is TRBV18 and J usage is TRBJ2-3, with D tentatively TRBD2 (6 bases). CDR1 is KGHSH and CDR2 is LQKENI in the germline V gene. Trimming took off 5 bases at V and 0 bases at J, with 9 bases between the two ends. The CDR3 runs to 14 residues. CDR3 region: CASSAGLSTDTQYF. As DNA, the CDR3 is TGTGCCAGCTCAGCGGGATTAAGCACAGATACGCAGTATTTT.

The rearrangement links TRBV29-1 to TRBJ2-5; TRBD1 aligns across 8 bases. V was pared by 8 bases and J by 5 bases, with 16 bases of the junction left unmatched. The CDR3 contains 15 residues. CDR1 SQVTM and CDR2 ANQGSEA come from the germline V gene. CDR3 in DNA: TGCAGCTTCCTCCCTCCCCAGGGGGCGAGGGAGACCCAGTACTTC. It specifies CSFLPPQGARETQYF.

The chain couples TRBV10-3 to TRBJ2-3, with TRBD1 matching over 7 bases. CDR1 is ENHRY, CDR2 SYGVKD, per germline. The J segment lost 0 bases and the V segment lost 2 bases, leaving 14 bases of the junction unmatched. This CDR3 has 19 residues. The DNA of the CDR3 is TGTGCCATCAGTGAGCCTAAAGGGACAGCCACTACTAGCACAGATACGCAGTATTTT. Amino acid sequence: CAISEPKGTATTSTDTQYF.

V is TRBV5-1 and J is TRBJ1-1, with TRBD1 identical over 11 bases. Germline CDR1 SGHRS, CDR2 YFSETQ. The length of the CDR3 is 17 residues. V trimming: 4 bases; J trimming: 3 bases; junction bases outside the gene matches: 11. The CDR3 DNA reads TGCGCCAGCAGCCTACCAGCGGACAGGGGGCAGGACACTGAAGCTTTCTTT. Its protein product is CASSLPADRGQDTEAFF.

V is TRBV4-3 and J is TRBJ2-2, with D perhaps given as TRBD1 or TRBD2 (6 bases each). Germline CDR1 is LGHNA and CDR2 is YSLEER. The length of the CDR3 is 17 residues. Trimming took off 0 bases at V and 7 bases at J, with 18 bases between the two ends. DNA of the CDR3: TGCGCCAGCAGCCAAGAGTTAGGAGCTAGGGGGGACGGGGAGCTGTTTTTT. Translation: CASSQELGARGDGELFF.

This clonotype came up a few times. The V gene is TRBV5-1, the J gene TRBJ1-2; D is possibly TRBD1 (6 bases). CDR1 and CDR2 from the germline V gene are SGHRS and YFSETQ. The V and J ends lost 3 bases and 4 bases respectively, with 10 bases between them. This CDR3 is 13 amino acids long. The CDR3 is CASSSEGVYGYTF. The CDR3 DNA follows: TGCGCCAGCAGCTCCGAGGGGGTCTATGGCTACACCTTC.

This rearrangement joins TRBV7-9 to TRBJ2-1; 10 bases match TRBD2. This CDR3 is 16 amino acids long. The germline V gene has CDR1 SEHNR and CDR2 FQNEAQ (reference sequence). Losses at the gene ends were 2 bases for V and 6 bases for J; bases not matched to a gene: 7. Here the CDR3 DNA reads TGTGCCAGCAGCTTATGGAGGCCTAGCGGGAGCAATGAGCAGTTCTTC. This codes for CASSLWRPSGSNEQFF.

The chain joins TRBV28 to TRBJ2-7, with 9 bases lining up with TRBD1. Germline-derived CDR1 and CDR2 are MDHEN and SYDVKM. V lost 6 bases, J lost 4 bases, and 10 bases stayed unmatched. CDR3 length: 15 amino acids. Here the CDR3 reads CASRATGTGTYEQYF. The CDR3 DNA sequence: TGTGCCAGCAGGGCCACCGGGACAGGGACATACGAGCAGTACTTC.

The chain has TRBV2 and TRBJ1-2; possible D gene TRBD1, 5 bases. Trimming cost V 8 bases and J 4 bases, with 11 bases left between them. The length of the CDR3 is 12 residues. In germline, CDR1 is SNHLY, CDR2 FYNNEI. The CDR3 region is CASRGGIYGYTF. CDR3 coding DNA: TGTGCCAGCCGGGGGGGAATCTATGGCTACACCTTC.

This clonotype was found a few times. The J gene is TRBJ2-3, the V gene TRBV29-1; 7 bases fit TRBD2. Per the germline V gene, CDR1 is SQVTM and CDR2 is ANQGSEA. J lost 2 bases, V lost 6 bases, and 8 bases had no gene match. The CDR3 has 14 residues. The CDR3 nucleotides read TGCAGCGTGGTAGGACTAGTGGTCACAGATACGCAGTATTTT. This translates into CSVVGLVVTDTQYF.

This clonotype was seen repeatedly, ten times or more. The chain carries TRBV10-3 and TRBJ2-1; possible D gene TRBD2, 7 bases. Germline V gene data show CDR1 as ENHRY and CDR2 as SYGVKD. Trimming pared 6 bases from V and 4 bases from J, leaving 16 bases between. CDR3 size: 15 residues. CDR3 protein: CAIRGASGGYNEQFF. In DNA, the CDR3 is TGTGCCATCAGGGGGGCTAGCGGAGGGTACAATGAGCAGTTCTTC.

This clonotype was seen only a few times. The chain couples TRBV5-1 to TRBJ2-1, with TRBD1 identical over 9 bases. The CDR3 covers 13 residues. The trim removed 6 bases at V and 15 bases at J, leaving 13 bases unmatched. Germline V lookup: CDR1 SGHRS, CDR2 YFSETQ. CDR3 sequence reads: CASKQPPGQGPFF. As DNA, the CDR3 is TGCGCCAGCAAGCAACCTCCGGGACAGGGCCCGTTCTTC.

The chain combines TRBV12-3 or TRBV12-4 with TRBJ2-2; a possible D gene is TRBD2 (5 bases). The CDR3 extends over 15 amino acids. V was clipped by 3 bases and J by 5 bases, with 13 bases between them. CDR3: CASSLRRRGTGELFF. DNA of the CDR3: TGTGCCAGCAGTTTGAGGCGGAGAGGGACCGGGGAGCTGTTTTTT.

This clonotype was counted only a few times. Here the CDR3 DNA reads TGTGCCAGCAGGCAACAGGGGCATGGGACCCAGTACTTC. Amino acid sequence: CASRQQGHGTQYF. The rearrangement joins TRBV25-1 to TRBJ2-5, with 7 positions matching TRBD1. The CDR3 extends over 13 amino acids. Trimming took 6 bases from V and 7 from J; bases not matched to a gene: 8. Germline-derived CDR1 and CDR2 are MGHDK and SYGVNS.

V is TRBV7-9 and J is TRBJ2-3, with TRBD2 identical over 11 bases. V shed 5 bases, J shed 4 bases, and the junction held 8 bases outside the gene matches. Per germline, CDR1 SEHNR and CDR2 FQNEAQ (reference sequence). CDR3 length equals 16 residues. CDR3 sequence: CASSQNLAGGPDTQYF. The CDR3 coding sequence is TGTGCCAGCAGCCAGAACCTAGCGGGAGGTCCAGATACGCAGTATTTT.

The V and J genes are TRBV6-5 and TRBJ1-6; no definite D call. The germline CDR1 and CDR2 sequences are MNHEY and SVGAGI. With 0 bases removed from V and 10 bases from J, the gap between germline ends came to 4 bases. The CDR3 consists of 12 residues. CDR3 bases: TGTGCCAGCAGTTACTCTCAATCACCCCTCCACTTT. Its protein is CASSYSQSPLHF.

The V and J genes are TRBV11-1 and TRBJ2-7; maybe TRBD1 (6 bases). Germline CDR1 SGHAT, CDR2 FQDESV (reference sequence). The CDR3 has 19 amino acids. V lost 1 base to trimming and J lost 7 bases, with 29 bases between them. This CDR3 is CASSLDSANKDSGWEEQYF. Here the CDR3 DNA reads TGTGCCAGCAGCTTAGATTCGGCGAACAAGGACAGCGGTTGGGAAGAGCAGTACTTC.